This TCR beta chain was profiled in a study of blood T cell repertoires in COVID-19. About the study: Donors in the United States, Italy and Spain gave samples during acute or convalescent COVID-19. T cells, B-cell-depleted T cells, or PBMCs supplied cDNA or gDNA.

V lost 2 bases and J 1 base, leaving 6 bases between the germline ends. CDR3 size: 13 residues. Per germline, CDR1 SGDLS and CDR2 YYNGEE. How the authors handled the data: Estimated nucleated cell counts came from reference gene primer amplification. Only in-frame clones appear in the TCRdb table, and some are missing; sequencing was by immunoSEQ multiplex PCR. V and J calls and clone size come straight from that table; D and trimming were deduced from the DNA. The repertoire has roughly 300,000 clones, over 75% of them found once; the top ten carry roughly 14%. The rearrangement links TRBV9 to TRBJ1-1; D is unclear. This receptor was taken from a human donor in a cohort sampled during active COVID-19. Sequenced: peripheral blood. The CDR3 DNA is TGTGCCAGCAGCGTCGGGTGGAACACTGAAGCTTTCTTT. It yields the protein CASSVGWNTEAFF. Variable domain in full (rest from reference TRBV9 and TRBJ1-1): DSGVTQTPKHLITATGQRVTLRCSPRSGDLSVYWYQQSLDQGLQFLIQYYNGEERAKGNILERFSAQQFPDLHSELNLSSLELGDSALYFCASSVGWNTEAFFGQGTRLTVV.